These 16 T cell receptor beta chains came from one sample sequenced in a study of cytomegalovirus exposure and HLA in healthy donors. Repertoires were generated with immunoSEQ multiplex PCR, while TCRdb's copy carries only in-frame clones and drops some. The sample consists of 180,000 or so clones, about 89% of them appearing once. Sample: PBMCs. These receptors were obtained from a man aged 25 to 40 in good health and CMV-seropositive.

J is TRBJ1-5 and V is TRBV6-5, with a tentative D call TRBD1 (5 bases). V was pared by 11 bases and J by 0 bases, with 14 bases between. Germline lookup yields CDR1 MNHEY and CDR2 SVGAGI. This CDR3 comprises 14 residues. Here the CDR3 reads CASGAVYSNQPQHF. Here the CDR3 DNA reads TGTGCCTCCGGGGCGGTTTATAGCAATCAGCCCCAGCATTTT.

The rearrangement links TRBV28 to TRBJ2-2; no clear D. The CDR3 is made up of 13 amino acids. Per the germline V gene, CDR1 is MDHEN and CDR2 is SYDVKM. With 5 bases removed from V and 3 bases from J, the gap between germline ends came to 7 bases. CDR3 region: CASSATDTGELFF. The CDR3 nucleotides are TGTGCCAGCAGTGCCACCGACACCGGGGAGCTGTTTTTT.

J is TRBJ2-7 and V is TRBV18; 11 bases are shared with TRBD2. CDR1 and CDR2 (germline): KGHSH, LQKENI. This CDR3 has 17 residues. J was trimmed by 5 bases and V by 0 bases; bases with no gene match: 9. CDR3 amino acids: CASSPPSRLAGINEQYF. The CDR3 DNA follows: TGTGCCAGCTCACCACCATCTCGACTAGCGGGAATCAACGAGCAGTACTTC.

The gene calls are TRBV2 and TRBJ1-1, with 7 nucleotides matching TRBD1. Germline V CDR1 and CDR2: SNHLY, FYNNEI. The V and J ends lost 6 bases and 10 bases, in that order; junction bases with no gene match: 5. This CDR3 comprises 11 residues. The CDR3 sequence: CASRNRGTAFF. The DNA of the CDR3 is TGTGCCAGCAGAAACAGGGGAACAGCTTTCTTT.

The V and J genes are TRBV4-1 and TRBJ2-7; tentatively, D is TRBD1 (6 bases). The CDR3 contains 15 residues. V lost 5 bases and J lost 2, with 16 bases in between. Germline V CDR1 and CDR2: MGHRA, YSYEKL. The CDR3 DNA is TGCGCCAGCAGCATTGGCTTAGACAGGACCTACGAGCAGTACTTC. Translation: CASSIGLDRTYEQYF.

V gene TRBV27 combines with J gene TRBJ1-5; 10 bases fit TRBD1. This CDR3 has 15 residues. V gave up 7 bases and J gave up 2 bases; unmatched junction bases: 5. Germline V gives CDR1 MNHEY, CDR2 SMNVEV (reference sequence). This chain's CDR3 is CASTSGTGGNQPQHF. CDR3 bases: TGTGCCAGCACCTCCGGGACAGGGGGCAATCAGCCCCAGCATTTT.

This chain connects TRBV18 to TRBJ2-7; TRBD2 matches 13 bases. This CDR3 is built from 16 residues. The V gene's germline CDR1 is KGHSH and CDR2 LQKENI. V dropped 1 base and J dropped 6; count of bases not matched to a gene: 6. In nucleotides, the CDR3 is TGTGCCAGCTCACCACGTCCGGGACTAGCGGGATTCGAGCAGTACTTC. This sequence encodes CASSPRPGLAGFEQYF.

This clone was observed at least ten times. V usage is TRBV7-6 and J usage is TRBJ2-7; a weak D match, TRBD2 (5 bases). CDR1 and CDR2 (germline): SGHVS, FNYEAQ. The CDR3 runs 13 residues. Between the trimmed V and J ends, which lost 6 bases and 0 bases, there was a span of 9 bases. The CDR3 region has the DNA TGTGCCAGCAGTCTAGCCCTCTCCTACGAGCAGTACTTC. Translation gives CASSLALSYEQYF. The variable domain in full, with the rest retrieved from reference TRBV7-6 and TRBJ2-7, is GAGVSQSPRYKVTKRGQDVALRCDPISGHVSLYWYRQALGQGPEFLTYFNYEAQQDKSGLPNDRFSAERPEGSISTLTIQRTEQRDSAMYRCASSLALSYEQYFGPGTRLTVT.

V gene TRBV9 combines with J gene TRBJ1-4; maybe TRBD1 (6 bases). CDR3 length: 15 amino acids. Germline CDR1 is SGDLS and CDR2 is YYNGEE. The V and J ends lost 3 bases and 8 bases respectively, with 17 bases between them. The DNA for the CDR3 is TGTGCCAGCAGCGAAAGCGGGGGTACAGGGGAAAAACTGTTTTTT. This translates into CASSESGGTGEKLFF. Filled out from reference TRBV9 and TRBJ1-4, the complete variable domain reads DSGVTQTPKHLITATGQRVTLRCSPRSGDLSVYWYQQSLDQGLQFLIQYYNGEERAKGNILERFSAQQFPDLHSELNLSSLELGDSALYFCASSESGGTGEKLFFGSGTQLSVL.

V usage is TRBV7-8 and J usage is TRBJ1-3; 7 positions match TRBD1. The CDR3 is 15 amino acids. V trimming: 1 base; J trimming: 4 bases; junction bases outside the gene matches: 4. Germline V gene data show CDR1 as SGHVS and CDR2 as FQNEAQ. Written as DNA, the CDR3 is TGTGCCAGCAGCTTAGAGGGGGCGTCGGGAAACACCATATATTTT. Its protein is CASSLEGASGNTIYF.

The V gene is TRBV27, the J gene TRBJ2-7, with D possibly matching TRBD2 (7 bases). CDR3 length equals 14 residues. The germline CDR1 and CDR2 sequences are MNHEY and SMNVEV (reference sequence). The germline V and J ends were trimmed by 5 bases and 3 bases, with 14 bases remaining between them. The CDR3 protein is CASSTGGGYYEQYF. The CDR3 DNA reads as TGTGCCAGCAGTACTGGGGGGGGCTACTACGAGCAGTACTTC.

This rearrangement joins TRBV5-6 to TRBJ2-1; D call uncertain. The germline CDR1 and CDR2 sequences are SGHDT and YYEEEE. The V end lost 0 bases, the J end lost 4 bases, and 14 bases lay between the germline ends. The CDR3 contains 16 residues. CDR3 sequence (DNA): TGTGCCAGCAGCTTGGACGGCGTGAGGCGGTACAATGAGCAGTTCTTC. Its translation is CASSLDGVRRYNEQFF.

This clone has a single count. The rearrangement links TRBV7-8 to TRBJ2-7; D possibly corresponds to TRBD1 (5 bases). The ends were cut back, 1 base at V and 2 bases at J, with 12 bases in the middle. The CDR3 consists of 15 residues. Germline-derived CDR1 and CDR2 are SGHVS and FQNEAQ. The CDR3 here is CASSLEGILTYEQYF. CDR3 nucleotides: TGTGCCAGCAGCTTAGAGGGGATCCTAACCTACGAGCAGTACTTC.

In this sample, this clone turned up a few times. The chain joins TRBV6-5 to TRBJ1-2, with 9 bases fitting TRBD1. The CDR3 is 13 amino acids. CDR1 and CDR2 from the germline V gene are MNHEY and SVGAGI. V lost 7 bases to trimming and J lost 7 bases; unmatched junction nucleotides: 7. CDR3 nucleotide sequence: TGTGCCAGCATGGACAGGGGAAGGGGTGGCTACACCTTC. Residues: CASMDRGRGGYTF.

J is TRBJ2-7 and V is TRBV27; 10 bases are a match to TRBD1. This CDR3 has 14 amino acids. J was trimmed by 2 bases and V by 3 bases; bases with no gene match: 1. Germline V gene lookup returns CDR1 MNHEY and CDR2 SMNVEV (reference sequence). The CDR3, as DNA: TGTGCCAGCAGTTTCGGGACAGGGGCCTACGAGCAGTACTTC. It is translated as CASSFGTGAYEQYF.

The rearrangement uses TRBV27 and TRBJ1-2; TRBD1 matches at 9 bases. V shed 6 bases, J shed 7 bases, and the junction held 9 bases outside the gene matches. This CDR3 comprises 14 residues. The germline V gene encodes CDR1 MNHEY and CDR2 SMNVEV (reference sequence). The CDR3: CASRRSDRGSGYTF. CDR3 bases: TGTGCCAGCAGGCGATCGGACAGGGGATCTGGCTACACCTTC.